Shown below are 13 T cell receptor beta chains from a single sample sequenced in a study of read filtering for tumor transcriptome and immune sequencing. Molecular barcoded adaptors covering alpha/delta and beta/gamma chains were used on roughly 370 ng RNA. Each CDR3 protein is one row after TCRdb ran MiXCR on the reads. Of 20,000 to 25,000 distinct CDR3 sequences in the sample, 12% to 15% were seen once. Sample: a population of CD138-negative cells sorted from bone marrow. These TCRs come from a donor at least 40 years old with multiple myeloma.

At least ten counts were recorded for this clonotype. The chain employs TRBV5-1 and TRBJ2-1; TRBD2 aligns across 7 bases. This CDR3 spans 12 amino acids. V shed 4 bases and J 5 bases; nucleotides not matched to a gene: 0. Germline loops: CDR1 SGHRS, CDR2 YFSETQ. The CDR3 nucleotides are TGCGCCAGCAGCCGGGAGGACAATGAGCAGTTCTTC. Its protein product is CASSREDNEQFF.

This clonotype was seen a handful of times. Sequence at one end of the junction differs from germline and may be a read error. This rearrangement joins TRBV28 to TRBJ2-7; D gene uncertain. CDR3 length: 13 residues. Germline V gene lookup returns CDR1 MDHEN and CDR2 SYDVKM. CDR3 coding DNA: TGTGCCTGCAGTTTCCAACTTTCGCATGAGCAGTACTTC. Amino acid sequence: CACSFQLSHEQYF.

This clonotype was counted many times. V usage is TRBV7-9 and J usage is TRBJ2-1, with no clear D. The germline gives CDR1 SEHNR, CDR2 FQNEAQ (reference sequence). Trimming removed 4 bases at V and 0 bases at J, with 10 bases between. CDR3 length equals 15 residues. CDR3 protein: CASSSLGGSYNEQFF. CDR3 DNA: TGTGCCAGCAGCTCCCTCGGCGGCTCCTACAATGAGCAGTTCTTC.

Comments on this clonotype: This sequence may be a read error, since a much larger clone differs from it by one base. The rearrangement links TRBV20-1 to TRBJ2-7, with 11 bases fitting TRBD1. The germline V gene has CDR1 DFQATT and CDR2 SNEGSKA (reference sequence). This CDR3 is built from 14 residues. The CDR3 protein is CGATWTGGNYEQYF. DNA of the CDR3: TGCGGTGCTACCTGGACAGGGGGCAACTACGAGCAGTACTTC.

The sample holds many counts of this clonotype. The chain is built from TRBV20-1 and TRBJ2-7; 11 positions match TRBD1. The CDR3 covers 14 residues. CDR1 and CDR2 (germline): DFQATT, SNEGSKA (reference sequence). The ends lost 8 bases at V and 4 bases at J; junction bases unmatched: 10. For the CDR3, the DNA is TGCAGTCCCAGCAAGGACAGGGGGCAGTACGAGCAGTACTTC. It encodes CSPSKDRGQYEQYF.

This clonotype was detected many times. The V and J genes are TRBV10-2 and TRBJ2-1; 9 nucleotides line up with TRBD2. This CDR3 has 14 amino acids. The trim removed 4 bases at V and 9 bases at J, leaving 7 bases unmatched. Germline V gives CDR1 WSHSY, CDR2 SAAADI. The CDR3 here is CASSGIAGASEQFF. CDR3 bases: TGCGCCAGCAGTGGAATAGCGGGAGCCAGTGAGCAGTTCTTC.

This clonotype was observed at least ten times. The V and J genes are TRBV29-1 and TRBJ2-2; 7 nucleotides line up with TRBD2. Per germline, CDR1 SQVTM and CDR2 ANQGSEA. V lost 5 bases to trimming and J lost 4 bases; unmatched junction nucleotides: 7. The CDR3 length is 14 residues. CDR3 sequence reads: CSVLREGRTGELFF. As DNA, the CDR3 is TGCAGCGTTTTGAGGGAGGGCCGCACCGGGGAGCTGTTTTTT.

This clonotype was detected ten times or more. CDR3 protein: CASNPGDTEGYF. In DNA form, the CDR3 reads TGTGCCAGCAACCCGGGGGACACGGAGGGGTACTTC. The chain is built from TRBV6-6 and TRBJ2-7; TRBD1 or TRBD2 may be the D gene (6 bases each). Trimming removed 7 bases at V and 12 bases at J, with 19 bases between. Germline values: CDR1 MNHNY, CDR2 SVGAGI (reference sequence). The CDR3 has 12 amino acids.

This clonotype came up many times. V gene TRBV7-2 combines with J gene TRBJ2-3; unclear D gene. Per the germline V gene, CDR1 is SGHTA and CDR2 is FQGNSA. Trimming left V 5 bases short and J 0 bases short, with 6 bases between. This CDR3 is built from 13 residues. CDR3 nucleotides: TGTGCCAGCAGCACGGGTAGCACAGATACGCAGTATTTT. Its protein product is CASSTGSTDTQYF. The full variable domain, its missing parts supplied by reference TRBV7-2 and TRBJ2-3, is GAGVSQSPSNKVTEKGKDVELRCDPISGHTALYWYRQSLGQGLEFLIYFQGNSAPDKSGLPSDRFSAERTGGSVSTLTIQRTQQEDSAVYLCASSTGSTDTQYFGPGTRLTVL.

Worth noting for this clonotype: No conserved phenylalanine or tryptophan is present at the end of the CDR3, so a read error is the likely explanation. The chain combines TRBV20-1 with TRBJ2-3, with 14 bases lining up with TRBD2. Germline CDR1 and CDR2: DFQATT and SNEGSKA (reference sequence). V dropped 6 bases and J dropped 8; count of bases not matched to a gene: 4. CDR3 length: 13 residues. The CDR3 DNA sequence: TGCAGTGCCAGACTAGCGGGAGGGCTTACGCAGTATTCA. Its translation is CSARLAGGLTQYS.

At least ten counts were recorded for this clonotype. The rearrangement links TRBV5-4 to TRBJ1-3; 8 positions agree with TRBD1. V lost 4 bases and J lost 1; bases outside the gene matches: 1. This CDR3 contains 14 residues. The germline V gene encodes CDR1 SGHNT and CDR2 YYREEE (reference sequence). The CDR3 bases are TGTGCCAGCAGCAGACAGGGGTCTGGAAACACCATATATTTT. Its translation is CASSRQGSGNTIYF.

This chain connects TRBV19 to TRBJ2-2; D is uncertain. CDR1 and CDR2 from the germline V gene are LNHDA and SQIVND (reference sequence). CDR3 length: 14 residues. The V gene lost 5 bases and the J gene lost 3 bases, with 10 bases spanning the gap. The CDR3: CASSRYKDTGELFF. CDR3 nucleotide sequence: TGTGCCAGTAGTCGATACAAGGACACCGGGGAGCTGTTTTTT. The full variable domain, with the rest looked up from reference TRBV19 and TRBJ2-2, is DGGITQSPKYLFRKEGQNVTLSCEQNLNHDAMYWYRQDPGQGLRLIYYSQIVNDFQKGDIAEGYSVSREKKESFPLTVTSAQKNPTAFYLCASSRYKDTGELFFGEGSRLTVL.

This clonotype has at least ten counts. This rearrangement joins TRBV20-1 to TRBJ1-5; D is ambiguous. Germline CDR1 and CDR2: DFQATT and SNEGSKA (reference sequence). V was trimmed by 3 bases and J by 3 bases, leaving 6 bases between them. The CDR3 sequence is 12 residues long. The CDR3 DNA follows: TGCAGTGCTAGTAGGCTCAATCAGCCCCAGCATTTT. This sequence encodes CSASRLNQPQHF.